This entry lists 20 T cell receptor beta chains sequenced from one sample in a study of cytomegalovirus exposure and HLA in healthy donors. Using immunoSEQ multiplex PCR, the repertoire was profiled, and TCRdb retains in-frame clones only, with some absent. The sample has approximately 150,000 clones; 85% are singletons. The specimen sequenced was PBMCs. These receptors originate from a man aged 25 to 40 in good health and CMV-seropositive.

CDR3: CASSFTGAKPQHF. Written as DNA, the CDR3 is TGTGCCAGCAGTTTCACAGGGGCAAAGCCCCAGCATTTT. The V and J genes are TRBV27 and TRBJ1-5, with 7 nucleotides matching TRBD1. Losses at the gene ends were 3 bases for V and 8 bases for J; bases not matched to a gene: 4. The CDR3 length is 13 residues. The germline V gene has CDR1 MNHEY and CDR2 SMNVEV (reference sequence).

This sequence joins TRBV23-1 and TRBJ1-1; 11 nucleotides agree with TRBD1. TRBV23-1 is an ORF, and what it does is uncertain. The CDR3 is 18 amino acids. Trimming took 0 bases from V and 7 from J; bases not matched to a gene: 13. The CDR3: CASSQSPRGQGGRGEAFF. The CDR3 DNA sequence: TGCGCCAGCAGTCAATCACCTCGGGGACAGGGGGGACGGGGTGAAGCTTTCTTT.

Here the CDR3 reads CASSFSGSGNTEAFF. The CDR3 bases are TGTGCCAGCAGCTTTTCGGGTTCTGGGAACACTGAAGCTTTCTTT. The chain joins TRBV7-9 to TRBJ1-1, with unresolved D. This CDR3 is 15 amino acids long. Trimming cost V 3 bases and J 1 base, with 12 bases left between them. In germline, CDR1 is SEHNR, CDR2 FQNEAQ (reference sequence).

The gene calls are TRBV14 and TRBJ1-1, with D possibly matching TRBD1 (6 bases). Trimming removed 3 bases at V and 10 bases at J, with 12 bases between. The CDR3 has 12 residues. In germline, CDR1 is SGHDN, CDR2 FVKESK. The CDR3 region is CASSQSGVGAFF. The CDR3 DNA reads TGTGCCAGCAGCCAGTCAGGGGTTGGAGCTTTCTTT.

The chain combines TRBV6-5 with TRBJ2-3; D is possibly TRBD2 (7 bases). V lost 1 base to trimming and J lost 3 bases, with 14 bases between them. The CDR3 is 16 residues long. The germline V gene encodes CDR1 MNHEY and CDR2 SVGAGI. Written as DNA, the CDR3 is TGTGCCAGCAGTTACTGGGGGGGGGCCGGGACAGATACGCAGTATTTT. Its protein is CASSYWGGAGTDTQYF.

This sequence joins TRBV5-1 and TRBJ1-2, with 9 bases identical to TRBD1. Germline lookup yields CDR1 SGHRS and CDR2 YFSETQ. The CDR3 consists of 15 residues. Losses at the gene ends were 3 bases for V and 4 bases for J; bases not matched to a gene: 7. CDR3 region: CASSSGQGFSYGYTF. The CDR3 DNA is TGCGCCAGCAGCTCGGGACAGGGCTTCTCCTATGGCTACACCTTC.

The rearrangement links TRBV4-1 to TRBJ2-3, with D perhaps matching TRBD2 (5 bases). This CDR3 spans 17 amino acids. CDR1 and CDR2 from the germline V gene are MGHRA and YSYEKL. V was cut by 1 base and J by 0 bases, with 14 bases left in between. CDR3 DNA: TGCGCCAGCAGCCAAGGGGCACGGGGTCGCAGCACAGATACGCAGTATTTT. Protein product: CASSQGARGRSTDTQYF.

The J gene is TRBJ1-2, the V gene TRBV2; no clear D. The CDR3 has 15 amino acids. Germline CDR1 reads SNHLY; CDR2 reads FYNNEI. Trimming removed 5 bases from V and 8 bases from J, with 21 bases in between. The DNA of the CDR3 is TGTGCCAGCAGTAGCGCCCCAACTGGAAAGGAAGGCTACACCTTC. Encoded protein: CASSSAPTGKEGYTF.

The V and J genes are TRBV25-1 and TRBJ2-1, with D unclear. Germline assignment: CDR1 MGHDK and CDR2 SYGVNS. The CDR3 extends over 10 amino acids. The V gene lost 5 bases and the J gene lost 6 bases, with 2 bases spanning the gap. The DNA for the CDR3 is TGTGCCAGCAGTCTCAATGAGCAGTTCTTC. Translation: CASSLNEQFF. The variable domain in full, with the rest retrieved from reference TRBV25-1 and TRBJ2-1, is EADIYQTPRYLVIGTGKKITLECSQTMGHDKMYWYQQDPGMELHLIHYSYGVNSTEKGDLSSESTVSRIRTEHFPLTLESARPSHTSQYLCASSLNEQFFGPGTRLTVL.

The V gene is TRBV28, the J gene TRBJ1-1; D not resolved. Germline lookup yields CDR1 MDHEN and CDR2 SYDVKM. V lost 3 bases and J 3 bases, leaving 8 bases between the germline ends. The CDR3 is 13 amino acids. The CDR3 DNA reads TGTGCCAGCAGTTTCCCCGGGGACACTGAAGCTTTCTTT. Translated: CASSFPGDTEAFF.

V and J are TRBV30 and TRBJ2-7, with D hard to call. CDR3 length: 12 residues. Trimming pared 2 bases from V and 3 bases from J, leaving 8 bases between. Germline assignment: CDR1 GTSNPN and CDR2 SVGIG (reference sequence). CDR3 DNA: TGTGCCTGGAGTCTGAGCCGCTACGAGCAGTACTTC. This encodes CAWSLSRYEQYF.

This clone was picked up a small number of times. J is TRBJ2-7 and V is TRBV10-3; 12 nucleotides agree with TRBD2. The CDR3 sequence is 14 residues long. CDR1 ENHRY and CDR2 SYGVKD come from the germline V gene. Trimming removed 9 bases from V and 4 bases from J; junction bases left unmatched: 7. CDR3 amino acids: CAIRSSGGAYEQYF. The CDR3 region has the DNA TGTGCCATACGGTCTAGCGGGGGGGCTTACGAGCAGTACTTC.

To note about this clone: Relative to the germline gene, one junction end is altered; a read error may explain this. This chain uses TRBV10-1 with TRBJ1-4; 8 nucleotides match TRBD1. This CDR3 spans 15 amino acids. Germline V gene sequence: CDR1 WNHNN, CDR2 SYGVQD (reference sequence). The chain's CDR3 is CASTEAGTGVQKLFF. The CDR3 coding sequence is TGCGCCAGCACTGAGGCCGGGACAGGCGTCCAAAAACTGTTTTTT.

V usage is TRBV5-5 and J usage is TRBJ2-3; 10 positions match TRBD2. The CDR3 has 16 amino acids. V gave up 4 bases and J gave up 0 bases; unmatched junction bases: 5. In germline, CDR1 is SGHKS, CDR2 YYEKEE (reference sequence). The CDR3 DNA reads TGTGCCAGCAGCCCCCTAGCGGGAGCGAGCACAGATACGCAGTATTTT. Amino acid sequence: CASSPLAGASTDTQYF. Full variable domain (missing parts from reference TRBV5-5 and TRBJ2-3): DAGVTQSPTHLIKTRGQQVTLRCSPISGHKSVSWYQQVLGQGPQFIFQYYEKEERGRGNFPDRFSARQFPNYSSELNVNALLLGDSALYLCASSPLAGASTDTQYFGPGTRLTVL.

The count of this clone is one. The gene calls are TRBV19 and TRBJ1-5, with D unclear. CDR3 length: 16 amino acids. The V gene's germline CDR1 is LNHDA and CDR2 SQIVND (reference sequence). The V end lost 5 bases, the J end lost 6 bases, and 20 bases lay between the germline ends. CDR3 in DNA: TGTGCCAGTAGTCGCCCCCGAACAGTAGAAAGTCAGCCCCAGCATTTT. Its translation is CASSRPRTVESQPQHF.

The chain's CDR3 is CASSPHLIRNIQYF. CDR3 nucleotide sequence: TGTGCCAGCAGCCCCCACTTAATTAGAAACATTCAGTACTTC. This rearrangement joins TRBV7-2 to TRBJ2-4; D gene uncertain. The CDR3 loop spans 14 amino acids. The germline V and J ends were trimmed by 5 bases and 6 bases, with 14 bases remaining between them. CDR1 and CDR2 (germline): SGHTA, FQGNSA. Full variable domain (remainder filled in from reference TRBV7-2 and TRBJ2-4): GAGVSQSPSNKVTEKGKDVELRCDPISGHTALYWYRQSLGQGLEFLIYFQGNSAPDKSGLPSDRFSAERTGGSVSTLTIQRTQQEDSAVYLCASSPHLIRNIQYFGAGTRLSVL.

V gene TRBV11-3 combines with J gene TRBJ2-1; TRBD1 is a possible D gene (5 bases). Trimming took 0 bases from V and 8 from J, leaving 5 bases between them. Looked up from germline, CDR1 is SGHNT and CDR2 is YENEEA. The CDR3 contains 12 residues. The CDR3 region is CASSLEGDEQFF. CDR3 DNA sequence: TGTGCCAGCAGCTTAGAAGGGGATGAGCAGTTCTTC.

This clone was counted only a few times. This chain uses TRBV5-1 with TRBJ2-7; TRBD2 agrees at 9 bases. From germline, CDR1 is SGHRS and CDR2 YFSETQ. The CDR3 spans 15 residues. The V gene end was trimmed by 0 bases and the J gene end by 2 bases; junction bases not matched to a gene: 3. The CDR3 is CASSLDAGGPYEQYF. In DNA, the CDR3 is TGCGCCAGCAGCTTGGACGCGGGGGGGCCCTACGAGCAGTACTTC.

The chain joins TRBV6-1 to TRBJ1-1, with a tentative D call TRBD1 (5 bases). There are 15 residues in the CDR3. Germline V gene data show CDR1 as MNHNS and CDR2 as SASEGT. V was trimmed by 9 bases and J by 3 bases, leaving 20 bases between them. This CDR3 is CASRGEGGWDTEAFF. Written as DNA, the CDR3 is TGTGCCAGTAGGGGTGAAGGAGGGTGGGACACTGAAGCTTTCTTT.

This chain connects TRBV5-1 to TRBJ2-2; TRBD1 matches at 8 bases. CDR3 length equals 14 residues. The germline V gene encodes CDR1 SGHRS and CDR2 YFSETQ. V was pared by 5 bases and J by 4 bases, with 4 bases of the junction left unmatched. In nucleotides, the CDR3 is TGCGCCAGCAGGGACAGGGTGAGCACCGGGGAGCTGTTTTTT. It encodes CASRDRVSTGELFF.